The TCR beta chain described here comes from a study of T cells after yellow fever vaccination. Study-level points and caveats: Relatively few clonotypes were ones that appeared in both CD4 and CD8 compartments.

Synthesis of TCR cDNA relied on 5'RACE template switching, which attached a universal primer site and UMIs. One entry per CDR3 protein, called by TCRdb with MiXCR from the 5' RACE reads. The table lists about 320,000 distinct CDR3 sequences, about 6.9% of them singletons. This clonotype was observed a handful of times. Its target is not known. The clonotype originates from a man in his late teens or twenties who received the YFV17D yellow fever vaccine. The material was PBMCs, obtained approximately 40 days after the first yellow fever vaccination.

CDR3 region: CASSQAQGAGETQYF. The CDR3 DNA reads as TGTGCCAGCAGCCAAGCCCAGGGAGCGGGTGAGACCCAGTACTTC. J is TRBJ2-5 and V is TRBV3-1; the D gene is possibly TRBD2 (6 bases). V was cut by 1 base and J by 5 bases, with 14 bases left in between. Germline V gene sequence: CDR1 LGHDT, CDR2 YNNKEL (reference sequence). The CDR3 runs 15 residues.